These 11 T cell receptor beta chains share one sample of origin, sequenced in a study of T cell responses to AZD1222 COVID-19 vaccine. The protocol was immunoSEQ multiplex PCR, while the TCRdb copy is restricted to in-frame clones and leaves out a portion. Here the sample spans about 96,000 clones, 70% to 90% being singletons. Sequenced here: peripheral blood, sampled on day 0 of AZD1222 vaccination. The source is an adult in good health.

The chain links TRBV9 to TRBJ2-5; 9 bases are shared with TRBD1. The V gene's germline CDR1 is SGDLS and CDR2 YYNGEE. The CDR3 extends over 15 amino acids. J gave up 5 bases and V 0 bases, and 5 bases lay outside the gene matches. The CDR3 DNA reads as TGTGCCAGCAGCGTAGGACAGGGGGGCACCGAGACCCAGTACTTC. The encoded protein is CASSVGQGGTETQYF.

The chain has TRBV6-5 and TRBJ2-2; the D gene is possibly TRBD2 (6 bases). Per germline, CDR1 MNHEY and CDR2 SVGAGI. V lost 0 bases and J 7 bases, leaving 12 bases between the germline ends. The CDR3 totals 15 residues. The CDR3 sequence is CASSYSGRAGGELFF. DNA of the CDR3: TGTGCCAGCAGTTACTCGGGTCGAGCGGGCGGGGAGCTGTTTTTT.

V and J are TRBV7-8 and TRBJ2-3, with 10 bases aligning to TRBD2. V lost 1 base, J lost 0 bases, and 7 bases stayed unmatched. The germline CDR1 and CDR2 sequences are SGHVS and FQNEAQ. This CDR3 has 18 residues. The CDR3 is CASSLVLAGGLSTDTQYF. CDR3 nucleotides: TGTGCCAGCAGCTTAGTGTTAGCGGGGGGTCTAAGCACAGATACGCAGTATTTT.

This chain joins TRBV5-1 and TRBJ2-7; 14 bases fit TRBD2. This CDR3 contains 15 residues. Germline-derived CDR1 and CDR2 are SGHRS and YFSETQ. With 5 bases clipped from V and 2 bases from J, the junction kept 3 bases outside the gene matches. The CDR3 coding sequence is TGCGCCAGCAGTTCGGGACTAGCGGGGGCCTACGAGCAGTACTTC. Residues: CASSSGLAGAYEQYF. Full variable domain (outside the CDR3, taken from reference TRBV5-1 and TRBJ2-7): KAGVTQTPRYLIKTRGQQVTLSCSPISGHRSVSWYQQTPGQGLQFLFEYFSETQRNKGNFPGRFSGRQFSNSRSEMNVSTLELGDSALYLCASSSGLAGAYEQYFGPGTRLTVT.

This clone was detected only once. The rearrangement joins TRBV3-1 (or the pseudogene TRBV3-2) to TRBJ2-1; 7 positions match TRBD2. In germline, CDR1 is LGHDT, CDR2 YNNKEL (reference sequence). V dropped 4 bases and J dropped 8; count of bases not matched to a gene: 8. CDR3 length equals 14 residues. The CDR3 nucleotides are TGTGCCAGCAGCCTGGCGGGGGTATCCGATGAGCAGTTCTTC. Translation: CASSLAGVSDEQFF.

V and J are TRBV4-2 and TRBJ1-6, with 7 positions matching TRBD1. Germline V gene lookup returns CDR1 LGHNA and CDR2 YNFKEQ. V shed 3 bases, J shed 7 bases, and the junction held 6 bases outside the gene matches. The CDR3 contains 15 residues. As DNA, the CDR3 is TGTGCCAGCAGCCACACCGGGACAGAGAATTCACCCCTCCACTTT. Protein sequence: CASSHTGTENSPLHF.

This rearrangement joins TRBV27 to TRBJ1-2, with D perhaps TRBD1 (5 bases). The germline gives CDR1 MNHEY, CDR2 SMNVEV (reference sequence). The CDR3 consists of 13 residues. Trimming removed 5 bases from V and 4 bases from J, with 11 bases in between. CDR3 DNA: TGTGCCAGCAGTCGGGACCTAGGCTATGGCTACACCTTC. This codes for CASSRDLGYGYTF.

The rearrangement links TRBV7-2 to TRBJ2-2; TRBD1 aligns across 7 bases. J gave up 2 bases and V 10 bases, and 7 bases lay outside the gene matches. CDR3 size: 14 residues. The germline V gene has CDR1 SGHTA and CDR2 FQGNSA. The CDR3 bases are TGTGCCATCCAACAGGGGTCCAACACCGGGGAGCTGTTTTTT. Translated, it gives CAIQQGSNTGELFF.

The chain couples TRBV21-1 to TRBJ1-3. TRBV21-1 has pseudogene status. This CDR3 has 17 residues. CDR3 region: CASSKALIEGSGNTIYF. The DNA of the CDR3 is TGTGCCAGCAGCAAAGCGCTTATTGAGGGCTCTGGAAACACCATATATTTT.

As regards this clone: Different DNA sequences within this sample yield the same CDR3. The chain joins TRBV18 to TRBJ1-2; 11 bases match TRBD1. The germline V gene encodes CDR1 KGHSH and CDR2 LQKENI. The trim removed 6 bases at V and 5 bases at J, leaving 11 bases unmatched. The CDR3 is made up of 16 amino acids. The CDR3 sequence is CASSPRGQGASYGYTF. Here the CDR3 DNA reads TGTGCCAGCTCCCCCCGCGGACAGGGGGCGAGTTATGGCTACACCTTC.

This chain uses TRBV6-2 or TRBV6-3 with TRBJ1-2; tentative D call: TRBD1 (5 bases). Germline V gives CDR1 MNHEY, CDR2 SVGEGT. Trimming took 4 bases from V and 6 from J, leaving 12 bases between them. The CDR3 runs to 13 residues. This chain's CDR3 is CASSFLQANGYTF. CDR3 DNA: TGTGCCAGCAGTTTCCTACAGGCTAATGGCTACACCTTC.